The 7 T cell receptor beta chains reported below all come from one sample, sequenced in a study of shared clonotypes between healthy human individuals. Naive CD8 cells were CD45RO-negative, positively selected for CCR7, excluding terminally differentiated effector memory CD45RA+ cells. Libraries were prepared by immunoSEQ multiplex PCR; TCRdb keeps only in-frame clonotypes and omits some of them. This sample has about 2.2 million clones, with around 93% found just once. Sequenced material: naive CD8+ T cells from PBMCs. The receptors shown here come from a man between 18 and 35 years old in good health. Some clones in this sample may be carry-over from other donors' samples.

This chain uses TRBV27 with TRBJ2-7, with 10 bases lining up with TRBD2. The length of the CDR3 is 15 residues. V gave up 8 bases and J gave up 2 bases; unmatched junction bases: 9. CDR1 is MNHEY, CDR2 SMNVEV, per germline (reference sequence). Here the CDR3 reads CASGTLAGSPYEQYF. The DNA for the CDR3 is TGTGCCAGCGGGACACTAGCGGGATCTCCCTACGAGCAGTACTTC.

Regarding this clone: The CDR3 does not close with the conserved phenylalanine or tryptophan, likely indicating a read error. No DNA is shown, since the ends of the CDR3 on it are uncertain; the CDR3 is the one TCRdb lists. This chain connects TRBV29-1 to TRBJ2-7; TRBD2, the table's D call, was not compared with the DNA. The CDR3 spans 12 residues, counting both ends. Germline V gene sequence: CDR1 SQVTM, CDR2 ANQGSEA. The CDR3 is CSVEDPERDPAC.

The rearrangement uses TRBV6-6 and TRBJ2-7, with TRBD2 identical over 9 bases. Germline assignment: CDR1 MNHNY and CDR2 SVGAGI (reference sequence). The CDR3 totals 16 residues. Trimming cost V 8 bases and J 5 bases; bases outside gene matches: 16. In DNA form, the CDR3 reads TGTGCCAGCTCGGCCTTTCGGGCGGGAGGGCCGAACGAGCAGTACTTC. Translating gives CASSAFRAGGPNEQYF.

The chain joins TRBV13 to TRBJ2-7; a weak D match, TRBD2 (6 bases). With 5 bases removed from V and 2 bases from J, the gap between germline ends came to 10 bases. The CDR3 extends over 13 amino acids. Germline-derived CDR1 and CDR2 are PRHDT and FYEKMQ (reference sequence). The CDR3 reads CASSPKRAYEQYF. As DNA, the CDR3 is TGTGCCAGCAGCCCTAAGCGGGCCTACGAGCAGTACTTC.

The chain links TRBV11-2 to TRBJ2-7; the match to TRBD2 covers 8 bases. CDR1 is SGHAT, CDR2 FQNNGV, per germline. J gave up 3 bases and V 1 base, and 5 bases lay outside the gene matches. This CDR3 comprises 15 residues. CDR3 loop: CASSLGGSGGYEQYF. The CDR3 DNA follows: TGTGCCAGCAGCTTAGGTGGGAGCGGGGGCTACGAGCAGTACTTC.

The CDR3 sequence is CSVGGGESYNEQFF. DNA of the CDR3: TGCAGCGTTGGGGGGGGCGAATCCTACAATGAGCAGTTCTTC. The chain links TRBV29-1 to TRBJ2-1; tentatively, D is TRBD2 (7 bases). Trimming removed 4 bases from V and 1 base from J, with 11 bases in between. The germline V gene encodes CDR1 SQVTM and CDR2 ANQGSEA. This CDR3 region has 14 residues.

The genes are TRBV10-3 and TRBJ2-7; 9 bases are shared with TRBD1. The germline V gene has CDR1 ENHRY and CDR2 SYGVKD. This CDR3 comprises 14 residues. J gave up 7 bases and V 7 bases, and 11 bases lay outside the gene matches. This CDR3 reads CAITSGQGPVEQYF. CDR3 nucleotide sequence: TGTGCCATCACCTCCGGACAGGGGCCTGTTGAGCAGTACTTC.